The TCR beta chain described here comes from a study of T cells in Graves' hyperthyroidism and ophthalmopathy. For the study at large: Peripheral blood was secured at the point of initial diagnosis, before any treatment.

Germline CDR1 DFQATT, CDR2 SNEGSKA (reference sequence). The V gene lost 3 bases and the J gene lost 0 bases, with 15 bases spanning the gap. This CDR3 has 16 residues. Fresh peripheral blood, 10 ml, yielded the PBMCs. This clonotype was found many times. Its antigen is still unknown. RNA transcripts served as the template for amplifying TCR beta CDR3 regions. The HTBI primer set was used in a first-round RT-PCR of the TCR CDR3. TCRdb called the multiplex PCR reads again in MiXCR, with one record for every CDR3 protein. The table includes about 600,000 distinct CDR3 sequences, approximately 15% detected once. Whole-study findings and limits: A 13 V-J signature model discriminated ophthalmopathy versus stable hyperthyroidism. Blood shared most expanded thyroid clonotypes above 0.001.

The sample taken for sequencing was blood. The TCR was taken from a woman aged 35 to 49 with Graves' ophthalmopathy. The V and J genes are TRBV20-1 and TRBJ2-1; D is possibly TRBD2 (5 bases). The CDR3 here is CSASGEYKGSYNEQFF. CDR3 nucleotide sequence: TGCAGTGCTAGTGGGGAGTATAAAGGCTCCTACAATGAGCAGTTCTTC.